These 12 T cell receptor beta chains were all obtained from the same sample, sequenced in a study of CD8 T cells in Susac syndrome. RNA in amounts of about 0.5 to 1 ug was reverse transcribed with random hexamers. TCRdb passed the immunoSEQ multiplex PCR reads through MiXCR, listing each CDR3 protein once. The sample lists 150,000 to 200,000 distinct CDR3 sequences, approximately 94% seen once, with 0.085% to 0.095% in the top ten. Sequenced material: CD4+ T cells from PBMCs. Every receptor here comes from a human donor with multiple sclerosis.

This clonotype was seen just once. This rearrangement joins TRBV27 to TRBJ2-7, with D hard to call. This CDR3 has 16 amino acids. The V and J ends lost 5 bases and 3 bases respectively, with 20 bases between them. CDR1 and CDR2 (germline): MNHEY, SMNVEV (reference sequence). The CDR3 nucleotides are TGTGCCAGCAGTATACCCAAAACTCCGGCGAGCTACGAGCAGTACTTC. This sequence encodes CASSIPKTPASYEQYF.

The rearrangement joins TRBV19 to TRBJ1-1, with 8 bases identical to TRBD1. This CDR3 has 16 residues. Unmatched junction bases numbered 8, after V lost 5 bases and J lost 0 bases. CDR1 LNHDA and CDR2 SQIVND come from the germline V gene (reference sequence). DNA for the CDR3: TGTGCCAGTAGTGGCAGGGGGCCTACTATGAACACTGAAGCTTTCTTT. Residues: CASSGRGPTMNTEAFF. Using reference TRBV19 and TRBJ1-1 for the parts outside the CDR3, the full variable domain is DGGITQSPKYLFRKEGQNVTLSCEQNLNHDAMYWYRQDPGQGLRLIYYSQIVNDFQKGDIAEGYSVSREKKESFPLTVTSAQKNPTAFYLCASSGRGPTMNTEAFFGQGTRLTVV.

V and J are TRBV30 and TRBJ1-2; D gene ambiguous. CDR1 and CDR2 (germline): GTSNPN, SVGIG (reference sequence). V was pared by 3 bases and J by 9 bases, with 11 bases between. CDR3 size: 11 residues. This CDR3 is CAWSPNDRYTF. CDR3 coding DNA: TGTGCCTGGAGCCCAAACGATCGCTACACCTTC.

The gene calls are TRBV9 and TRBJ2-1; D is undetermined. In germline, CDR1 is SGDLS, CDR2 YYNGEE. V was cut by 5 bases and J by 4 bases, with 7 bases left in between. This CDR3 comprises 12 residues. The CDR3 protein is CASSRYYNEQFF. The DNA of the CDR3 is TGTGCCAGCAGTCGGTATTACAATGAGCAGTTCTTC. The full variable domain, in which reference TRBV9 and TRBJ2-1 provide the parts outside the CDR3, is DSGVTQTPKHLITATGQRVTLRCSPRSGDLSVYWYQQSLDQGLQFLIQYYNGEERAKGNILERFSAQQFPDLHSELNLSSLELGDSALYFCASSRYYNEQFFGPGTRLTVL.

V gene TRBV5-4 combines with J gene TRBJ2-1, with D possibly being TRBD1 (6 bases). V was trimmed by 4 bases and J by 5 bases, leaving 25 bases between them. CDR3 length equals 18 residues. In germline, CDR1 is SGHNT, CDR2 YYREEE (reference sequence). CDR3 loop: CASSRRMDRRGYDNEQFF. The CDR3 coding sequence is TGTGCCAGCAGCCGGAGAATGGACAGACGAGGATATGACAATGAGCAGTTCTTC.

The gene calls are TRBV27 and TRBJ2-3; a weak D match, TRBD2 (5 bases). V dropped 6 bases and J dropped 2 bases, with 12 bases sitting between them. This CDR3 comprises 14 residues. CDR1 and CDR2 (germline): MNHEY, SMNVEV (reference sequence). The CDR3 sequence is CASRLTGVTDTQYF. The CDR3, as DNA: TGTGCCAGCAGGCTTACCGGGGTCACAGATACGCAGTATTTT.

This rearrangement joins TRBV7-2 to TRBJ1-1, with D unclear. V was shortened by 5 bases and J by 4 bases, with 11 bases between the two germline ends. Germline lookup yields CDR1 SGHTA and CDR2 FQGNSA. The CDR3 consists of 13 residues. The DNA of the CDR3 is TGTGCCAGCAGCATCGTCCAACGCACTGAAGCTTTCTTT. It yields the protein CASSIVQRTEAFF.

The chain carries TRBV4-2 and TRBJ1-2; maybe TRBD1 (6 bases). Deletions cut 6 bases from V and 4 bases from J, with 18 bases between. This CDR3 comprises 15 residues. Per germline, CDR1 LGHNA and CDR2 YNFKEQ. The CDR3 bases are TGTGCCAGCAGAAATACCCTTCAGGGGACCTATGGCTACACCTTC. Translation gives CASRNTLQGTYGYTF.

The chain joins TRBV5-6 to TRBJ2-5, with TRBD1 matching over 8 bases. The CDR3 has 15 residues. J was trimmed by 3 bases and V by 4 bases; bases with no gene match: 8. Germline CDR1 and CDR2: SGHDT and YYEEEE. CDR3 protein: CASSGYRTGKETQYF. The CDR3 nucleotides read TGTGCCAGCAGCGGTTACCGGACAGGGAAAGAGACCCAGTACTTC.

The genes are TRBV20-1 and TRBJ2-1; D unclear. CDR3 length: 14 amino acids. Germline V lookup: CDR1 DFQATT, CDR2 SNEGSKA (reference sequence). Trimming took 3 bases from V and 6 from J, leaving 15 bases between them. CDR3 coding DNA: TGCAGTGCTAGGAGTATGCTAACCCTCAATGAGCAGTTCTTC. Protein: CSARSMLTLNEQFF.

V and J are TRBV3-1 and TRBJ1-5; D is undetermined. Trimming stripped 1 base from V and 3 bases from J, with 4 bases between. Looked up from germline, CDR1 is LGHDT and CDR2 is YNNKEL (reference sequence). CDR3 length: 13 amino acids. The DNA of the CDR3 is TGTGCCAGCAGCCAAGCCCTCAATCAGCCCCAGCATTTT. As protein: CASSQALNQPQHF.

The rearrangement joins TRBV20-1 to TRBJ2-2; D not certain. Looked up from germline, CDR1 is DFQATT and CDR2 is SNEGSKA (reference sequence). This CDR3 comprises 15 residues. Trimming took off 0 bases at V and 6 bases at J, with 14 bases between the two ends. DNA for the CDR3: TGCAGTGCTAGAGATGGCCGAGCGTTAGCCGGGGAGCTGTTTTTT. The encoded protein is CSARDGRALAGELFF.